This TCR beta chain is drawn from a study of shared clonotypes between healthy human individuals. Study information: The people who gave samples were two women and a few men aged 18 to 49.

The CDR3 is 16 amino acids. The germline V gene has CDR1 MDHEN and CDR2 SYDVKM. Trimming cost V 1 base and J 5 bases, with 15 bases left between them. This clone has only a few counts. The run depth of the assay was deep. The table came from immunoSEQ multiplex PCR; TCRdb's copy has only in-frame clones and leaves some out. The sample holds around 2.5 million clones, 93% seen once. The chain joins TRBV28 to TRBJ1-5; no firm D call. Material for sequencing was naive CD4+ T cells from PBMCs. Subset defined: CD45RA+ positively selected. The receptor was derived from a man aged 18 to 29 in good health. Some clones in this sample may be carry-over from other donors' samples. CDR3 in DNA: TGTGCCAGCAGTTTATTTGTAGCTGGGGATCATCAGCCCCAGCATTTT. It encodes CASSLFVAGDHQPQHF.